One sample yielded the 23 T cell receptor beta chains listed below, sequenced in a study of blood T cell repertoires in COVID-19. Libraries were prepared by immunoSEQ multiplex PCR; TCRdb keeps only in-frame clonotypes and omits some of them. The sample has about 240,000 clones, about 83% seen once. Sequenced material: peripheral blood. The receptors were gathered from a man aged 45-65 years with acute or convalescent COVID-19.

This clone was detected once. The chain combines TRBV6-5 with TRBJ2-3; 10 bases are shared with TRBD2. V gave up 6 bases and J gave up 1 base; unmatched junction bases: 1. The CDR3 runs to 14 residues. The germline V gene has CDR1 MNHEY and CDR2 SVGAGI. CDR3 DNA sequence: TGTGCCAGCAGCGGGACTAGCGGCACAGATACGCAGTATTTT. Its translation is CASSGTSGTDTQYF.

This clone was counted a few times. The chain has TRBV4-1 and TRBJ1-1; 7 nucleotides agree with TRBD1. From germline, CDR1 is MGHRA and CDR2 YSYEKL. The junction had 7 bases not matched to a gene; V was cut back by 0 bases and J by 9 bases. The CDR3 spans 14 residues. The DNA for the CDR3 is TGCGCCAGCAGCCAAGACCGGACAGGTACTAAAGCTTTCTTT. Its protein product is CASSQDRTGTKAFF.

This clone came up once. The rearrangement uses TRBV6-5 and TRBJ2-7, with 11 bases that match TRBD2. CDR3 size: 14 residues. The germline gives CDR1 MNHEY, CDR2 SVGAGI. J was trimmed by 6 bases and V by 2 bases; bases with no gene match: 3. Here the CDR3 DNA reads TGTGCCAGCAGTTACGGTAGCGGGAGGGGCGAGCAGTACTTC. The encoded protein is CASSYGSGRGEQYF.

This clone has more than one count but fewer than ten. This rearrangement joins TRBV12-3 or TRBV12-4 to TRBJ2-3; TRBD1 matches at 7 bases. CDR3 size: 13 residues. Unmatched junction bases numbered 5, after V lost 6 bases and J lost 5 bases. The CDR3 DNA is TGTGCCAGCAGGCTATACAGGGGAGATACGCAGTATTTT. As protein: CASRLYRGDTQYF.

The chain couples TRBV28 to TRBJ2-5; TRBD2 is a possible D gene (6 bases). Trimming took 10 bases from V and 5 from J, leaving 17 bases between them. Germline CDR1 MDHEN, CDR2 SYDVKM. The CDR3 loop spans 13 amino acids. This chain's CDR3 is CAINRGGWETQYF. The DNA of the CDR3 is TGTGCCATCAACCGTGGGGGGTGGGAGACCCAGTACTTC.

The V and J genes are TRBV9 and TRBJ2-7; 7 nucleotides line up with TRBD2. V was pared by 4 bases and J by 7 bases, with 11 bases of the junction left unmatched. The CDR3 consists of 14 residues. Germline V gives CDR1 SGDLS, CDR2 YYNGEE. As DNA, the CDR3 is TGTGCCAGCAGCCCAAGCTCGGGGAGGGGAGAGCAGTACTTC. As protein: CASSPSSGRGEQYF.

CDR3 DNA: TGTGCCAGCAGTGGCCCCGGGACAGGGGGATACAATGAGCAGTTCTTC. Its protein is CASSGPGTGGYNEQFF. The chain has TRBV2 and TRBJ2-1, with 11 bases lining up with TRBD1. In germline, CDR1 is SNHLY, CDR2 FYNNEI. J gave up 4 bases and V 4 bases, and 6 bases lay outside the gene matches. The CDR3 is made up of 16 amino acids.

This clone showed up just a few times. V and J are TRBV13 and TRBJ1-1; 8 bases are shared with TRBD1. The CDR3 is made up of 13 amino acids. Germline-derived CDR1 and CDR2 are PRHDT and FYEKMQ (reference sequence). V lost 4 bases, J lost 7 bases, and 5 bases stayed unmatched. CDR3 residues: CASSSPTGDEAFF. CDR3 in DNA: TGTGCCAGCAGCTCCCCGACAGGGGATGAAGCTTTCTTT.

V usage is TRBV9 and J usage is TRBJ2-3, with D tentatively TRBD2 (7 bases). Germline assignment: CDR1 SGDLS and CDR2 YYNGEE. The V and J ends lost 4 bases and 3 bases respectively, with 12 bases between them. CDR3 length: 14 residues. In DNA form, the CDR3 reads TGTGCCAGCAGCTGGGGGGGCGGGACAGATACGCAGTATTTT. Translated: CASSWGGGTDTQYF.

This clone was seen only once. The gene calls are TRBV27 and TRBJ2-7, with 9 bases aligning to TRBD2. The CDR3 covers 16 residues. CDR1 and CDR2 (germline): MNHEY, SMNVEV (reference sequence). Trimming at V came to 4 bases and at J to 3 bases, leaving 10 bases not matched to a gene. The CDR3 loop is CASSSFLREGLYEQYF. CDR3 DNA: TGTGCCAGCAGTTCATTTCTGCGGGAGGGCCTCTACGAGCAGTACTTC.

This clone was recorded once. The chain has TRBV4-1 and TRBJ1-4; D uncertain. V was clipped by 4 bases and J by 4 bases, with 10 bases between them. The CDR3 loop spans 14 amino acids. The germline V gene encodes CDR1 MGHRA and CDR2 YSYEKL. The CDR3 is CASSLWAINEKLFF. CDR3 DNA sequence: TGCGCCAGCAGCCTCTGGGCGATTAATGAAAAACTGTTTTTT.

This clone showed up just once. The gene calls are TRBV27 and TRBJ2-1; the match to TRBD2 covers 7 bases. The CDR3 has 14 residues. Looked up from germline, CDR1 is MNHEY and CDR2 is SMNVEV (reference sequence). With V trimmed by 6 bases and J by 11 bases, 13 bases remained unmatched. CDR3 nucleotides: TGTGCCAGCAGCCCTAGGCGTCGGGGGGAGCAGCAGTTCTTC. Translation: CASSPRRRGEQQFF.

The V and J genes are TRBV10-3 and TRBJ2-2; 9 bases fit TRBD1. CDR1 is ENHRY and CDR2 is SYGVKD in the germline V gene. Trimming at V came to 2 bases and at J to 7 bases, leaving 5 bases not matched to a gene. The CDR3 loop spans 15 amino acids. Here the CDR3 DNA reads TGTGCCATCAGTGAGAGAGGACAGGGGATCGGGGAGCTGTTTTTT. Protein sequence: CAISERGQGIGELFF.

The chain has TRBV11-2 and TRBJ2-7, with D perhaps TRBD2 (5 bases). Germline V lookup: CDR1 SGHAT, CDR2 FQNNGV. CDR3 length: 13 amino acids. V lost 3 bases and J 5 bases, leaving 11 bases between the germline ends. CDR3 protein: CASSLRGRNEQYF. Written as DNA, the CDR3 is TGTGCCAGCAGCTTGAGAGGGCGAAACGAGCAGTACTTC.

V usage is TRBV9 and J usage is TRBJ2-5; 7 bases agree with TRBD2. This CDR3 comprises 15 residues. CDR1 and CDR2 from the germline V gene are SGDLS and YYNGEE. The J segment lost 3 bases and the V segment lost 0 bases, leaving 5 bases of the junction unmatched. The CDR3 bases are TGTGCCAGCAGCGTAGCGGGACTAACCAAAGAGACCCAGTACTTC. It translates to CASSVAGLTKETQYF. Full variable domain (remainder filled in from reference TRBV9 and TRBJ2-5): DSGVTQTPKHLITATGQRVTLRCSPRSGDLSVYWYQQSLDQGLQFLIQYYNGEERAKGNILERFSAQQFPDLHSELNLSSLELGDSALYFCASSVAGLTKETQYFGPGTRLLVL.

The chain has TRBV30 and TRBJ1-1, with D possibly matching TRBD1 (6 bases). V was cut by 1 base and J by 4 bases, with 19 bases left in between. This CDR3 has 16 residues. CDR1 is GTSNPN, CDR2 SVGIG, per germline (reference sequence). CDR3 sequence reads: CAWSAPGRGRATEAFF. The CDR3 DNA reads TGTGCCTGGAGTGCCCCCGGCAGGGGAAGGGCCACTGAAGCTTTCTTT.

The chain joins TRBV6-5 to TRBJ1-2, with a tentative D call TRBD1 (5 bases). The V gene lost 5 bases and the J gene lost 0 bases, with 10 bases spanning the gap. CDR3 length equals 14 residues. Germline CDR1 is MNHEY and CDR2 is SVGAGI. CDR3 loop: CASSRTTSNYGYTF. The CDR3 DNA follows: TGTGCCAGCAGTCGGACAACGTCTAACTATGGCTACACCTTC.

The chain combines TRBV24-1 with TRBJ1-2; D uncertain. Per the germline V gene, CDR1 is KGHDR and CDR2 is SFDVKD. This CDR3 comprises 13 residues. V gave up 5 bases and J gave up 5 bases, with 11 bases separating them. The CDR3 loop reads CATSVGARYGYTF. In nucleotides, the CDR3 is TGTGCCACCAGTGTCGGAGCTCGTTATGGCTACACCTTC.

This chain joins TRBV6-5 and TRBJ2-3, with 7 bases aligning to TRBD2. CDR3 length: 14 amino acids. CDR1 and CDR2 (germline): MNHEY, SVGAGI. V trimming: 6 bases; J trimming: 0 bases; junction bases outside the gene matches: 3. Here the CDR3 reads CASRGTISTDTQYF. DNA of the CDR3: TGTGCCAGCAGGGGGACTATTAGCACAGATACGCAGTATTTT.

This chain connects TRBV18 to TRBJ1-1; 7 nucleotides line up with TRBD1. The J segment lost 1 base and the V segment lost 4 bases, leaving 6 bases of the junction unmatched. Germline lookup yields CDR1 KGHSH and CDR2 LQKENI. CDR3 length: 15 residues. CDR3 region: CASSLAGTENTEAFF. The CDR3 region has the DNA TGTGCCAGCTCACTTGCCGGGACAGAGAACACTGAAGCTTTCTTT.

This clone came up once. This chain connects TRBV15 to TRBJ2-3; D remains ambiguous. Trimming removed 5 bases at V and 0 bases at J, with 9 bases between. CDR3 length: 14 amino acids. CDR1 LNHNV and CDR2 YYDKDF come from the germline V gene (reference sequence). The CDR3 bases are TGTGCCACCAGCTTAGGAGTTAGCACAGATACGCAGTATTTT. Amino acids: CATSLGVSTDTQYF.

CDR3 loop: CASSQDHRVETQYF. In DNA form, the CDR3 reads TGTGCCAGCAGCCAAGATCACAGGGTAGAGACCCAGTACTTC. The chain has TRBV3-1 (or the pseudogene TRBV3-2) and TRBJ2-5; D may be TRBD1 (6 bases). This CDR3 comprises 14 residues. Germline V gene lookup returns CDR1 LGHDT and CDR2 YNNKEL (reference sequence). The V and J ends lost 0 bases and 4 bases respectively, with 9 bases between them.

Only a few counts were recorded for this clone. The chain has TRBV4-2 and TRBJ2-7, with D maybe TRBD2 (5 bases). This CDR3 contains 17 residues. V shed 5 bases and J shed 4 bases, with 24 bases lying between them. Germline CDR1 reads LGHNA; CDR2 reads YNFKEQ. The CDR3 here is CASSVEAGGAELYEQYF. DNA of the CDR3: TGTGCCAGCAGCGTAGAGGCAGGCGGAGCGGAGCTTTACGAGCAGTACTTC.